This T cell receptor (beta chain) was retrieved from a study of human T cells and chemical hapten exposure (dated by TCRdb to the early 2020s). Regarding the study in general: For sensitization, 2% DPC in acetone was applied to a 2 cm by 2 cm area of upper inner arm skin. The libraries were sequenced as a pool, and the TCR yield per sample differed mostly because of small variations in library volumes within the pool. This study followed changes in the peripheral blood TCR repertoire in vivo during primary and secondary sensitization of alopecia patients to the hapten diphenylcyclopropenone (DPC). Blood was sampled from patients pre-sensitization (week 0) and at 2, 6 and about 24 weeks after DPC sensitization. Approximately 28 alopecia patients gave blood for TCR sequencing at one to four time points (pre-sensitization, 2, 6 and 24 weeks). Patch testing on the upper back used Finn chambers containing 0.01% DPC, with scoring done after 6 days according to International Contact Dermatitis Research Group standards. The mostly female patient cohort included alopecia areata with under or over 50% scalp involvement, alopecia totalis and alopecia universalis. Patients additionally received weekly therapeutic DPC doses to the scalp throughout the roughly 25-week study period.

The method was RACE. The sequencer was a NextSeq 500. During library preparation, unique molecular identifiers were attached to individual cDNA molecules so that TCRs could be counted quantitatively and reproducibly. Both TCR alpha and TCR beta chains were sequenced from each blood RNA sample. Concerning the study's data processing: A median of about 87,000 TCRs per sample was observed, with a range of roughly 20,000 to 750,000. V, J and CDR3 annotation of the TCR reads was performed with the Decombinator software suite. For the PS versus PT1 abundance plots, all samples were subsampled to the same number of TCRs (28,000). Expanded TCRs were defined as absent before sensitization and observed at least eight times at the 2-week time point. Clones were called with MiXCR by TCRdb after fastp trimmed the public reads at Q25, and only in-frame beta chains were retained. Each entry is one CDR3 protein sequence, shown with its most common DNA and genes. These V and J calls are TCRdb output, not the study's own analysis. Across this sample there are roughly 120,000 distinct CDR3 sequences, with about 13% seen only once. The leading ten clones occupy around 2.8% of the sample.

The time point label here, explained by the study, means: pre-sensitization, week 0. Reading the label with the study, this specimen's treatment or condition is: therapeutic diphenylcyclopropenone sensitization with weekly scalp DPC. Blood at each patch-test visit was drawn before the patch test was applied. To be eligible, patients had to be aged 18 to 70, diagnosed with alopecia and judged suitable for DPC therapy, while pregnant patients were excluded. Total RNA was extracted from unfractionated whole blood that had been collected in Tempus Blood RNA tubes. CDR1 and CDR2 are drawn from the germline V gene: LGHNA, YSLEER. Measured from the cysteine to the phenylalanine, the CDR3 is 16 residues long. Only the CDR3 region is kept as DNA, spanning 48 bases read in frame from base 1. A distance of 14 bases separates the germline ends of V and J, which lose 0 bases and 4 bases respectively. This clonotype has just a few counts. What this receptor recognizes is not known. Per-nucleotide qualities are absent, and no much larger clonotype sits a single base away.

Overall study results and their limits: After repeated subsampling, the strength of the expansion versus patch-test correlation and the threshold at which it became significant changed. No change with DPC sensitization was found in the number of TCRs above 1 in 1000 frequency, and no evidence of global repertoire structure alterations was found. Expanded TCRs formed significantly more large CDR3 similarity clusters than pre-sensitization or healthy control sets, consistent with antigen-driven responses. Patch test score correlated positively with the number of PT1 expanded TCRs, reaching significance at thresholds 8, 16 and 32 but not at 4. Alopecia, a presumed autoimmune disease, was present in all patients, so the immune response of the patients might differ from that of healthy individuals.

The chain was built from TRBV4-3 and TRBJ2-3, with a weak D call of TRBD1 (6 bases match). The TCR sequence derives from a woman between 18 and 30 years old with alopecia areata. Some clones in this sample may be carry-over from other donors' samples. Sequencing was performed on whole blood, taken in connection with sensitization to the hapten diphenylcyclopropenone (DPC). This receptor has the CDR3 CASSQDRGINSDTQYF. At the DNA level, the sequence is TGCGCCAGCAGCCAAGATAGGGGGATTAACTCAGATACGCAGTATTTT.